A selection of T cell receptor beta chains follows, all from one sample in a study of cytomegalovirus exposure and HLA in healthy donors. Using immunoSEQ multiplex PCR, the repertoire was profiled, and TCRdb retains in-frame clones only, with some absent. The sample contains about 150,000 clones, roughly 86% of which appear only once. Sample: PBMCs. The receptors come from a man between 18 and 29 years old in good health and CMV-seropositive. Both conserved end residues are part of each CDR3. Fields, in order: CDR3 length, clone size, V gene, D gene, J gene, CDR3 DNA, CDR3 protein. The D gene is left open where the match is weak. Some rows mark clone size as missing; the rest say once, few, many or name a class of expanded clone.

len: 14
abundance: .
v_gene: TRBV10-3
d_gene: .
j_gene: TRBJ1-5
CDR3nt: TGTGCCATCAGTGAGTCGGAGGAAAATCAGCCCCAGCATTTT
CDR3aa: CAISESEENQPQHF

len: 14
abundance: .
v_gene: TRBV28
d_gene: TRBD2
j_gene: TRBJ2-7
CDR3nt: TGTGCCAGCAGATTACTAGCGGGCCACTACGAGCAGTACTTC
CDR3aa: CASRLLAGHYEQYF

len: 14
abundance: .
v_gene: TRBV5-4
d_gene: .
j_gene: TRBJ1-1
CDR3nt: TGTGCCAGCAGAAATGGGAGGGGGAACACTGAAGCTTTCTTT
CDR3aa: CASRNGRGNTEAFF

len: 15
abundance: .
v_gene: TRBV7-9
d_gene: .
j_gene: TRBJ2-2
CDR3nt: TGTGCCAGCAGCTTAGGTCACAGGGATGTCGGGGAGCTGTTTTTT
CDR3aa: CASSLGHRDVGELFF

len: 14
abundance: .
v_gene: TRBV5-1
d_gene: .
j_gene: TRBJ2-3
CDR3nt: TGCGCCAGCAGCTTGGATCAAATCACAGATACGCAGTATTTT
CDR3aa: CASSLDQITDTQYF

len: 13
abundance: .
v_gene: TRBV18
d_gene: TRBD2
j_gene: TRBJ2-7
CDR3nt: TGTGCCAGCTCAGGCGGGAGCTCCTACGAGCAGTACTTC
CDR3aa: CASSGGSSYEQYF

len: 14
abundance: few
v_gene: TRBV30
d_gene: TRBD2
j_gene: TRBJ2-3
CDR3nt: TGTGCCTGGACGCTAGCGGGGGCGGCAGATACGCAGTATTTT
CDR3aa: CAWTLAGAADTQYF

len: 14
abundance: .
v_gene: TRBV9
d_gene: .
j_gene: TRBJ2-1
CDR3nt: TGTGCCAGCAGCGTCAGCACAGGGTACAATGAGCAGTTCTTC
CDR3aa: CASSVSTGYNEQFF

len: 15
abundance: .
v_gene: TRBV27
d_gene: .
j_gene: TRBJ1-1
CDR3nt: TGTGCCAGCAGTTCGCAAACTCAAAGACAGACTGAAGCTTTCTTT
CDR3aa: CASSSQTQRQTEAFF

len: 12
abundance: .
v_gene: TRBV13
d_gene: .
j_gene: TRBJ2-5
CDR3nt: TGTGCCAGCAGCCAGTACCAAGAGACCCAGTACTTC
CDR3aa: CASSQYQETQYF

len: 14
abundance: .
v_gene: TRBV6-5
d_gene: .
j_gene: TRBJ1-5
CDR3nt: TGTGCCAGCAGTTACGGGACAAGCAATCAGCCCCAGCATTTT
CDR3aa: CASSYGTSNQPQHF

len: 13
abundance: once
v_gene: TRBV27
d_gene: .
j_gene: TRBJ2-7
CDR3nt: TGTGCCAGCAGTGCGGACGGGGCCTACGAGCAGTACTTC
CDR3aa: CASSADGAYEQYF

len: 13
abundance: .
v_gene: TRBV2
d_gene: .
j_gene: TRBJ2-7
CDR3nt: TGTGCCAGCAGGGAATGGGCCTCCTACGAGCAGTACTTC
CDR3aa: CASREWASYEQYF

len: 17
abundance: .
v_gene: TRBV7-9
d_gene: TRBD2
j_gene: TRBJ2-3
CDR3nt: TGTGCCAGCAGCTTAGGAGGACTAGCGGGAATGGCAGATACGCAGTATTTT
CDR3aa: CASSLGGLAGMADTQYF

len: 12
abundance: .
v_gene: TRBV2
d_gene: .
j_gene: TRBJ2-1
CDR3nt: TGTGCCAGCAGAGTAGCCTACAATGAGCAGTTCTTC
CDR3aa: CASRVAYNEQFF

len: 11
abundance: .
v_gene: TRBV29-1
d_gene: .
j_gene: TRBJ2-1
CDR3nt: TGCAGCGTTGTCCCAGGGCACGAGCAGTTCTTC
CDR3aa: CSVVPGHEQFF

len: 16
abundance: .
v_gene: TRBV27
d_gene: .
j_gene: TRBJ2-3
CDR3nt: TGTGCCAGCAGTTCCAGCCTAGCGCCAATCACAGATACGCAGTATTTT
CDR3aa: CASSSSLAPITDTQYF

len: 13
abundance: .
v_gene: TRBV10-3
d_gene: .
j_gene: TRBJ1-5
CDR3nt: TGTGCCATCAGTACCCAAGGGGATCAGCCCCAGCATTTT
CDR3aa: CAISTQGDQPQHF

len: 15
abundance: .
v_gene: TRBV2
d_gene: TRBD2
j_gene: TRBJ2-5
CDR3nt: TGTGCCAGCAGTGAAGCCGGACTAGTTCGAGAGACCCAGTACTTC
CDR3aa: CASSEAGLVRETQYF

len: 11
abundance: .
v_gene: TRBV6-6
d_gene: .
j_gene: TRBJ1-2
CDR3nt: TGTGCCAGCAGTTCAAACTATGGCTACACCTTC
CDR3aa: CASSSNYGYTF

len: 14
abundance: .
v_gene: TRBV6-5
d_gene: TRBD1
j_gene: TRBJ2-7
CDR3nt: TGTGCCAGCAGTCCACCAGGGACAGGGGCGCGGCAGTACTTC
CDR3aa: CASSPPGTGARQYF

len: 12
abundance: .
v_gene: TRBV2
d_gene: TRBD1
j_gene: TRBJ2-7
CDR3nt: TGTGCCTGTTCCGGGGACAGTTACGAGCAGTACTTC
CDR3aa: CACSGDSYEQYF

len: 16
abundance: .
v_gene: TRBV15
d_gene: .
j_gene: TRBJ2-7
CDR3nt: TGTGCCACCAGCGGGGGATATACAGGGTCTACCTACGAGCAGTACTTC
CDR3aa: CATSGGYTGSTYEQYF

len: 15
abundance: .
v_gene: TRBV5-1
d_gene: .
j_gene: TRBJ1-4
CDR3nt: TGCGCCAGCAGCTTGGGACGGGGAACAAATGAAAAACTGTTTTTT
CDR3aa: CASSLGRGTNEKLFF

len: 11
abundance: .
v_gene: TRBV13
d_gene: TRBD2
j_gene: TRBJ2-1
CDR3nt: TGTGCCAGCAGCTTGGGGGGGGAGCAGTTCTTC
CDR3aa: CASSLGGEQFF

len: 20
abundance: .
v_gene: TRBV5-1
d_gene: TRBD2
j_gene: TRBJ2-7
CDR3nt: TGCGCCAGCAGCTTCTTTCGAGGGATGCGGGAGTTCGGAATCTCCTACGAGCAGTACTTC
CDR3aa: CASSFFRGMREFGISYEQYF

len: 14
abundance: .
v_gene: TRBV18
d_gene: .
j_gene: TRBJ2-1
CDR3nt: TGTGCCAGCTCACCAAGTAGTCGGACAGATGAGCAGTTCTTC
CDR3aa: CASSPSSRTDEQFF

len: 16
abundance: .
v_gene: TRBV4-1
d_gene: .
j_gene: TRBJ2-4
CDR3nt: TGCGCCAGCAGCCAAGAACCCCCAGTCAAAAAAAACATTCAGTACTTC
CDR3aa: CASSQEPPVKKNIQYF

len: 15
abundance: .
v_gene: TRBV7-2
d_gene: TRBD2
j_gene: TRBJ2-7
CDR3nt: TGTGCCAGCAGCCTAGCGGGACTCACCTCCTACGAGCAGTACTTC
CDR3aa: CASSLAGLTSYEQYF

len: 16
abundance: .
v_gene: TRBV6-6
d_gene: TRBD2
j_gene: TRBJ2-1
CDR3nt: TGTGCCAGCAGTCCCAAGAGTAGCGGGAGGGGCAGAGAGCAGTTCTTC
CDR3aa: CASSPKSSGRGREQFF

len: 17
abundance: once
v_gene: TRBV5-1
d_gene: TRBD1
j_gene: TRBJ1-1
CDR3nt: TGCGCCAGCAGCACGGGGGTCCCGGACAGGGTGGAGTCGGAAGCTTTCTTT
CDR3aa: CASSTGVPDRVESEAFF

len: 14
abundance: .
v_gene: TRBV13
d_gene: .
j_gene: TRBJ1-4
CDR3nt: TGTGCCAGCAGCTTGTGGGGGGTCGGGGAAAAACTGTTTTTT
CDR3aa: CASSLWGVGEKLFF

len: 15
abundance: .
v_gene: TRBV5-1
d_gene: .
j_gene: TRBJ1-4
CDR3nt: TGCGCCAGCAGCTTCACTCCCGCAACTAATGAAAAACTGTTTTTT
CDR3aa: CASSFTPATNEKLFF

len: 15
abundance: .
v_gene: TRBV28
d_gene: TRBD2
j_gene: TRBJ2-7
CDR3nt: TGTGCCAGCAGATCACTAGCGGGGATGATATACGAGCAGTACTTC
CDR3aa: CASRSLAGMIYEQYF

len: 12
abundance: .
v_gene: TRBV29-1
d_gene: .
j_gene: TRBJ2-2
CDR3nt: TGCAGCGGCCTCAGGAACACCGGGGAGCTGTTTTTT
CDR3aa: CSGLRNTGELFF

len: 15
abundance: .
v_gene: TRBV18
d_gene: .
j_gene: TRBJ1-1
CDR3nt: TGTGCCAGCTCACCCCGACAAGCGGGGGGTACTGAAGCTTTCTTT
CDR3aa: CASSPRQAGGTEAFF

len: 16
abundance: .
v_gene: TRBV6-6
d_gene: TRBD1
j_gene: TRBJ2-3
CDR3nt: TGTGCCAGCAGTTACGTGAGGGGGCCAAGGGGCGATACGCAGTATTTT
CDR3aa: CASSYVRGPRGDTQYF

len: 14
abundance: .
v_gene: TRBV9
d_gene: TRBD1
j_gene: TRBJ1-2
CDR3nt: TGTGCCAGCAGCGTAGACAGGGGGCCCTATGGCTACACCTTC
CDR3aa: CASSVDRGPYGYTF

len: 11
abundance: .
v_gene: TRBV20-1
d_gene: .
j_gene: TRBJ2-5
CDR3nt: TGCAGTGCTAGTGACAGGAGGACCCAGTACTTC
CDR3aa: CSASDRRTQYF

len: 12
abundance: .
v_gene: TRBV5-1
d_gene: .
j_gene: TRBJ2-1
CDR3nt: TGCGCCAGCAGCCTACTGGGCGGGGAGCAGTTCTTC
CDR3aa: CASSLLGGEQFF

len: 13
abundance: few
v_gene: TRBV28
d_gene: TRBD2
j_gene: TRBJ2-7
CDR3nt: TGTGCCATCCGGACTAGCGGGGTCTACGAGCAGTACTTC
CDR3aa: CAIRTSGVYEQYF

len: 15
abundance: .
v_gene: TRBV6-5
d_gene: .
j_gene: TRBJ1-4
CDR3nt: TGTGCCAGCAGTTACGGAGGCGCAACTAATGAAAAACTGTTTTTT
CDR3aa: CASSYGGATNEKLFF

len: 15
abundance: .
v_gene: TRBV4-1
d_gene: TRBD2
j_gene: TRBJ2-7
CDR3nt: TGCGCCAGCAGCCAACAGAGCGGGGGGGCTTGGGAGCAGTACTTC
CDR3aa: CASSQQSGGAWEQYF

len: 17
abundance: .
v_gene: TRBV5-1
d_gene: TRBD2
j_gene: TRBJ2-2
CDR3nt: TGCGCCAGCAGCTTATTTCCGGGAGGGGTCGGCACCGGGGAGCTGTTTTTT
CDR3aa: CASSLFPGGVGTGELFF

len: 17
abundance: .
v_gene: TRBV5-1
d_gene: TRBD1
j_gene: TRBJ2-1
CDR3nt: TGCGCCAGCAGCCTGGGTCTGTCCGGGACAGGGTTACACGAGCAGTTCTTC
CDR3aa: CASSLGLSGTGLHEQFF

len: 15
abundance: .
v_gene: TRBV7-2
d_gene: TRBD2
j_gene: TRBJ2-7
CDR3nt: TGTGCCAGCAGCCCACGTTCGACTAGCTCCCACGAGCAGTACTTC
CDR3aa: CASSPRSTSSHEQYF

len: 15
abundance: .
v_gene: TRBV27
d_gene: TRBD2
j_gene: TRBJ2-1
CDR3nt: TGTGCCAGCAGTAGAAGCGGGGGACCCTACAATGAGCAGTTCTTC
CDR3aa: CASSRSGGPYNEQFF

len: 13
abundance: once
v_gene: TRBV11-2
d_gene: .
j_gene: TRBJ2-7
CDR3nt: TGTGCCAGCAGCTTAGGAGCTTACTACGAGCAGTACTTC
CDR3aa: CASSLGAYYEQYF

len: 11
abundance: .
v_gene: TRBV20-1
d_gene: .
j_gene: TRBJ2-7
CDR3nt: TGCAGTGCCAAGGACTATCGGGAGCAGTACTTC
CDR3aa: CSAKDYREQYF

len: 14
abundance: .
v_gene: TRBV11-2
d_gene: .
j_gene: TRBJ1-2
CDR3nt: TGTGCCAGCAGCTCCAGACAGGCAAGGAATGGCTACACCTTC
CDR3aa: CASSSRQARNGYTF

len: 14
abundance: .
v_gene: TRBV10-2
d_gene: TRBD2
j_gene: TRBJ2-7
CDR3nt: TGCGCCAGCACGGGCAGGACTAGCTCCTACGAGCAGTACTTC
CDR3aa: CASTGRTSSYEQYF

len: 15
abundance: .
v_gene: TRBV11-2
d_gene: TRBD2
j_gene: TRBJ2-1
CDR3nt: TGTGCCAGCAGCTCGAGCGGGGGCTCCTACAATGAGCAGTTCTTC
CDR3aa: CASSSSGGSYNEQFF

len: 13
abundance: .
v_gene: TRBV18
d_gene: .
j_gene: TRBJ1-1
CDR3nt: TGTGCCAGCTCATCTACAGGGTACCCTGAAGCTTTCTTT
CDR3aa: CASSSTGYPEAFF